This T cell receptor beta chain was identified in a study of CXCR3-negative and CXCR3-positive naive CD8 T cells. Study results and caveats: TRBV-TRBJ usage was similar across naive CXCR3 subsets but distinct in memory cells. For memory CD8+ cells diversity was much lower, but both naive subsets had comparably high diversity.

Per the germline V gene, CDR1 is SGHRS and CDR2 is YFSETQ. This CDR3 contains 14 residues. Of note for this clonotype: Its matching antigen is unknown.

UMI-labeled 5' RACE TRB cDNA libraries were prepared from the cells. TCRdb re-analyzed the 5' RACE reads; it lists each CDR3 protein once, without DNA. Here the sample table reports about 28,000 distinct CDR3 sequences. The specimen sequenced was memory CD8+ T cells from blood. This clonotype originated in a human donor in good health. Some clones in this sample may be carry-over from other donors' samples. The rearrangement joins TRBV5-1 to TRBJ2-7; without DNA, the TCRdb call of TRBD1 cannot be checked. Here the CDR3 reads CASSLWGLPYEQYF. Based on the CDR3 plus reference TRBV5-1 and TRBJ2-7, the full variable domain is KAGVTQTPRYLIKTRGQQVTLSCSPISGHRSVSWYQQTPGQGLQFLFEYFSETQRNKGNFPGRFSGRQFSNSRSEMNVSTLELGDSALYLCASSLWGLPYEQYFGPGTRLTVT.